Listed below are T cell receptor beta chains from one sample, sequenced in a study of tumor-infiltrating lymphocytes in oesophageal squamous cell carcinoma. TCRdb independently ran MiXCR on the PCR reads; one entry per CDR3 protein. This sample has under 20,000 distinct CDR3 sequences, with 40% found just once. The sequenced sample was blood. The origin of the receptors is a male donor with esophageal squamous cell carcinoma. Both conserved end residues are part of each CDR3. The D gene is left open where the match is weak. The size entry is marked missing in some rows and otherwise reads once, few, many or a size class.

j_gene,d_gene,v_gene,len,abundance,CDR3aa,CDR3nt
TRBJ2-6,TRBD1,TRBV28,15,few,CASSSGGSGANVLTF,TGTGCCAGCAGCTCAGGGGGCTCAGGGGCCAACGTCCTGACTTTC
TRBJ2-1,-,TRBV7-3,13,-,CASSLGPTDEQFF,TGTGCCAGCAGCTTGGGCCCTACCGATGAGCAGTTCTTC
TRBJ2-1,-,TRBV7-8,15,once,CASSIKGPPGVEQFF,TGTGCCAGCAGCATTAAGGGCCCTCCGGGCGTTGAGCAGTTCTTC
TRBJ2-5,-,TRBV7-6,15,-,CASSLAVGGQETQYF,TGTGCTAGCAGCTTAGCAGTCGGGGGGCAGGAGACCCAGTACTTC
TRBJ2-7,-,TRBV12-3/TRBV12-4,13,once,CASSLDLSYEQYF,TGTGCCAGCAGTTTAGATCTCTCCTACGAGCAGTACTTC
TRBJ1-3,TRBD1,TRBV7-6,15,-,CASSSPGQGVNTIYF,TGTGCCAGCAGCTCCCCGGGACAGGGGGTAAACACCATATATTTT
TRBJ1-1,-,TRBV7-3,15,-,CASSLRGGTNTEAFF,TGTGCCAGCAGCTTAAGGGGAGGTACGAACACTGAAGCTTTCTTT
TRBJ2-7,TRBD1,TRBV14,16,many,CASSLGTGVRRYEQYF,TGTGCCAGCAGCCTGGGGACAGGAGTTCGACGCTACGAGCAGTACTTC
TRBJ2-7,-,TRBV7-6,13,-,CASSFGQGYEQYF,TGTGCCAGCAGCTTCGGTCAGGGTTACGAGCAGTACTTC
TRBJ2-3,-,TRBV20-1,15,-,CSARGTGGLADTQYF,TGCAGTGCTAGAGGAACCGGGGGGCTCGCAGATACGCAGTATTTT
TRBJ1-1,-,TRBV6-1,14,many,CASSELRANTEAFF,TGTGCCAGCAGTGAGTTGAGGGCGAACACTGAAGCTTTCTTT
TRBJ2-7,TRBD2,TRBV6-2/TRBV6-3,19,-,CASSERLGLLAGGSYEQYF,TGTGCCAGCAGTGAAAGGTTGGGCCTTCTAGCGGGAGGAAGTTACGAGCAGTACTTC
TRBJ2-7,-,TRBV6-6,16,-,CASSYSTLTSSYEQYF,TGTGCCAGCAGTTACTCGACCCTTACTAGCTCCTACGAGCAGTACTTC
TRBJ2-3,TRBD1,TRBV28,16,medium-sized,CASSRTGDPEGDTQYF,TGTGCCAGCAGTAGAACAGGGGACCCCGAGGGAGATACGCAGTATTTT
TRBJ2-7,-,TRBV6-1,16,-,CASSEGLIRGAYEQYF,TGTGCCAGCAGTGAAGGTTTGATCAGGGGGGCCTACGAGCAGTACTTC
TRBJ2-3,-,TRBV10-2,13,once,CASSRDPADTQYF,TGCGCCAGCAGTAGGGACCCTGCGGATACGCAGTATTTT
TRBJ2-1,TRBD2,TRBV7-2,17,-,CASSFTSGLSSYNEQFF,TGTGCCAGCAGCTTCACTAGCGGTCTAAGCTCCTACAATGAGCAGTTCTTC
TRBJ2-5,TRBD2,TRBV4-2,14,many,CASSPSGAQETQYF,TGTGCCAGCAGCCCTAGCGGGGCCCAAGAGACCCAGTACTTC
TRBJ2-7,-,TRBV5-6,14,-,CASSPQGNPYEQYF,TGTGCCAGCAGCCCACAAGGGAACCCCTACGAGCAGTACTTC
TRBJ2-7,TRBD1,TRBV4-1,16,few,CASSQDIRTGWDEQYF,TGCGCCAGCAGCCAAGATATTCGGACAGGATGGGATGAGCAGTACTTC
TRBJ1-2,TRBD1,TRBV28,14,once,CASRWGGRGYGYTF,TGTGCCAGCAGGTGGGGGGGCAGGGGGTATGGCTACACCTTC
TRBJ2-7,TRBD1,TRBV18,14,-,CASSPLGQTYEQYF,TGTGCCAGCTCACCCCTGGGACAGACCTACGAGCAGTACTTC